Listed here is a single TCR beta chain. Its antigen is undetermined. Assay used: immunoSEQ multiplex PCR; TCRdb lists only in-frame clones, some missing. The sample has about 2 million clones; 95% are singletons. The sample is drawn from a study of shared clonotypes between healthy human individuals. Study-level background: With ages of 18 to 49, the donors were a couple of women and a few men.

Whole-study findings and limits: Sampling involved blood alone; tissue repertoires likely differ.

Specimen: naive CD4+ T cells sorted from blood. The subset was: CD45RA+ positively selected. The receptor comes from a man aged 18 to 35 in good health.

CDR3 bases: TGTGCCAGCAGAAAGACTAGCGGGATCGGTGAGCAGTTCTTC. Protein: CASRKTSGIGEQFF. The chain couples TRBV6-5 to TRBJ2-1, with TRBD2 identical over 11 bases. This CDR3 is built from 14 residues. The V segment lost 6 bases and the J segment 9 bases; nucleotides outside the gene matches: 7. The germline CDR1 and CDR2 sequences are MNHEY and SVGAGI.